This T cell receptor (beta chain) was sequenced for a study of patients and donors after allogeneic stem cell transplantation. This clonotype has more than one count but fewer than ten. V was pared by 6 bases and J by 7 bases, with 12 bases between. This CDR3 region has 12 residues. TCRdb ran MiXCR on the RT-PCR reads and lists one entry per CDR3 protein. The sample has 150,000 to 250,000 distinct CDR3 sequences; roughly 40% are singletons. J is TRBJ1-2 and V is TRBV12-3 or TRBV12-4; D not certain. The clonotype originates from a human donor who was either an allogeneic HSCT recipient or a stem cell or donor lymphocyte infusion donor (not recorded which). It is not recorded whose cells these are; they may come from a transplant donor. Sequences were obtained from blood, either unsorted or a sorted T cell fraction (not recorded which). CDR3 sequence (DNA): TGTGCCAGCAGGGGAGGGCAGGCTGGCTACACCTTC. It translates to CASRGGQAGYTF.